This TCR beta chain was sequenced in a study of blood T cell repertoires in COVID-19. Overall study: The samples span acute and convalescent COVID-19 from the United States, Italy and Spain. T cells, B-cell-depleted T cells, or PBMCs supplied cDNA or gDNA.

The germline V gene has CDR1 MGHRA and CDR2 YSYEKL. This CDR3 is 15 amino acids long. Trimming at V came to 4 bases and at J to 4 bases, leaving 5 bases not matched to a gene. Per the study methods: Reference gene primer amplification gave nucleated cell count estimates. The protocol was immunoSEQ multiplex PCR, while the TCRdb copy is restricted to in-frame clones and leaves out a portion. The V and J calls and the clone size are those of that table, but D and trimming were determined from the DNA. The table lists roughly 160,000 clones, 84% of them singletons, with about 2.7% in the top ten. Seattle enrolled patients during active infection and tracked them longitudinally.

The gene calls are TRBV4-1 and TRBJ1-5; 9 nucleotides match TRBD1. This TCR was sampled from a woman older than 75 with COVID-19, enrolled during active disease. Sequenced: peripheral blood. The CDR3 is CASSRSGTGNQPQHF. The CDR3 DNA reads as TGCGCCAGCAGCCGAAGCGGGACAGGGAATCAGCCCCAGCATTTT.